One and the same sample provided the 32 T cell receptor beta chains below, sequenced in a study of Ad26.COV2.S vaccination and SARS-CoV-2 variants. Assay used: immunoSEQ multiplex PCR; TCRdb lists only in-frame clones, some missing. The sample carries 350,000 to 500,000 clones, 90% recorded once. Sample treatment: over 15 received Ad26.COV2.S at low or high dose, single or two shots; 5 received placebo; per-sample allocation not given. The investigators took samples on day 63 after the first vaccine or placebo injection. Specimen: peripheral blood, collected in a trial of Ad26.COV2.S vaccine versus placebo. These receptor sequences come from a person aged 18-60 years who received the Ad26.COV2.S COVID-19 vaccine or a placebo.

The rearrangement joins TRBV6-2 or TRBV6-3 to TRBJ2-1, with a weak D call TRBD1 (6 bases). This CDR3 region has 16 residues. Trimming left V 4 bases short and J 2 bases short, with 15 bases between. The germline CDR1 and CDR2 sequences are MNHEY and SVGEGT. This chain's CDR3 is CASSSQGRPPYNEQFF. CDR3 in DNA: TGTGCCAGCAGTTCCCAGGGGCGGCCTCCCTACAATGAGCAGTTCTTC.

The chain joins TRBV7-3 to TRBJ2-5; TRBD2 is a possible D gene (6 bases). The CDR3 spans 16 residues. Trimming took off 5 bases at V and 5 bases at J, with 21 bases between the two ends. Germline assignment: CDR1 SGHTA and CDR2 FQGTGA. CDR3 sequence (DNA): TGTGCCAGCAGCAGATCCCCCACGGGAGTTGGGGAGACCCAGTACTTC. It is translated as CASSRSPTGVGETQYF.

V and J are TRBV10-2 and TRBJ2-5, with D unresolved. CDR3 length equals 16 residues. V lost 3 bases, J lost 5 bases, and 19 bases lay in between. CDR1 is WSHSY, CDR2 SAAADI, per germline. Here the CDR3 DNA reads TGCGCCAGCAGTGACTCGGTTCCCGACTTTTATGAGACCCAGTACTTC. It encodes CASSDSVPDFYETQYF.

This clone was seen only once. The chain couples TRBV5-1 to TRBJ2-7; perhaps TRBD2 as D (7 bases). V shed 5 bases and J shed 0 bases, with 18 bases lying between them. The germline gives CDR1 SGHRS, CDR2 YFSETQ. The CDR3 runs 16 residues. CDR3 protein: CASSPRGGTSSYEQYF. CDR3 in DNA: TGCGCCAGCAGTCCAAGGGGGGGTACAAGCTCCTACGAGCAGTACTTC. The whole variable domain, remainder taken from reference TRBV5-1 and TRBJ2-7, is KAGVTQTPRYLIKTRGQQVTLSCSPISGHRSVSWYQQTPGQGLQFLFEYFSETQRNKGNFPGRFSGRQFSNSRSEMNVSTLELGDSALYLCASSPRGGTSSYEQYFGPGTRLTVT.

This rearrangement joins TRBV19 to TRBJ2-2; 7 bases fit TRBD1. Germline V gene lookup returns CDR1 LNHDA and CDR2 SQIVND (reference sequence). This CDR3 is built from 15 residues. The V and J ends lost 6 bases and 2 bases, in that order; junction bases with no gene match: 6. In DNA form, the CDR3 reads TGTGCCAGTAGGTCCGGGACAGCCAACACCGGGGAGCTGTTTTTT. Translating it yields CASRSGTANTGELFF.

This chain uses TRBV5-5 with TRBJ2-1; 7 bases line up with TRBD1. After removal of 4 bases from V and 2 bases from J, the junction contained 18 bases not matched to a gene. The CDR3 runs to 19 residues. Germline CDR1 SGHKS, CDR2 YYEKEE (reference sequence). The CDR3 sequence: CASSNLGPRGLVTYNEQFF. CDR3 bases: TGTGCCAGCAGCAACTTAGGCCCAAGGGGGCTGGTTACCTACAATGAGCAGTTCTTC.

This chain links TRBV27 with TRBJ2-1; D not resolved. Trimming shortened V by 6 bases and J by 6 bases, and 18 bases separated the two germline ends. Germline CDR1 is MNHEY and CDR2 is SMNVEV (reference sequence). The CDR3 runs to 15 residues. The CDR3 is CASRGERVNGNEQFF. CDR3 DNA: TGTGCCAGCAGGGGTGAAAGAGTGAACGGCAATGAGCAGTTCTTC.

The chain links TRBV28 to TRBJ2-3, with 12 bases lining up with TRBD2. CDR3 length equals 17 residues. V trimming: 3 bases; J trimming: 6 bases; junction bases outside the gene matches: 10. The germline CDR1 and CDR2 sequences are MDHEN and SYDVKM. This CDR3 reads CASSFVPSGRARDTQYF. The CDR3 nucleotides are TGTGCCAGCAGTTTTGTACCTAGCGGGAGGGCCCGGGATACGCAGTATTTT.

V usage is TRBV10-3 and J usage is TRBJ2-5; possible D gene TRBD2, 5 bases. V was clipped by 7 bases and J by 1 base, with 10 bases between them. The germline CDR1 and CDR2 sequences are ENHRY and SYGVKD. The CDR3 loop spans 13 amino acids. The CDR3 here is CAITPRVQETQYF. CDR3 nucleotide sequence: TGTGCCATCACCCCGCGGGTCCAAGAGACCCAGTACTTC.

This clone has just one count. This sequence joins TRBV5-5 and TRBJ2-1; D gene ambiguous. This CDR3 is built from 18 residues. Germline CDR1 and CDR2: SGHKS and YYEKEE (reference sequence). Trimming cost V 0 bases and J 0 bases, with 16 bases left between them. The CDR3 reads CASSLAPVVMSSYNEQFF. The CDR3 coding sequence is TGTGCCAGCAGCTTGGCTCCGGTCGTCATGAGCTCCTACAATGAGCAGTTCTTC.

The V call is TRBV7-2, the J call TRBJ2-7; 8 nucleotides agree with TRBD2. The CDR3 is 14 residues long. With V trimmed by 3 bases and J by 5 bases, 6 bases remained unmatched. Germline-derived CDR1 and CDR2 are SGHTA and FQGNSA. CDR3 nucleotides: TGTGCCAGCAGCTTCACAGGGACTAGTAACGAGCAGTACTTC. This translates into CASSFTGTSNEQYF.

V gene TRBV14 combines with J gene TRBJ1-6; TRBD1 might be the D (5 bases). The V end lost 5 bases, the J end lost 7 bases, and 24 bases lay between the germline ends. Germline V lookup: CDR1 SGHDN, CDR2 FVKESK. The CDR3 has 18 amino acids. The CDR3 spells CASSSRWQGWPKNSPLHF. The CDR3 nucleotides are TGTGCCAGCAGCTCCAGGTGGCAGGGTTGGCCCAAAAATTCACCCCTCCACTTT.

The rearrangement uses TRBV28 and TRBJ2-7; D ambiguous. The CDR3 spans 13 residues. Deletions cut 4 bases from V and 2 bases from J, with 9 bases between. Germline V gene sequence: CDR1 MDHEN, CDR2 SYDVKM. Written as DNA, the CDR3 is TGTGCCAGCAGTTGGGATAGACCCTACGAGCAGTACTTC. Protein product: CASSWDRPYEQYF.

This clone was seen only once. The rearrangement joins TRBV5-4 to TRBJ2-3; TRBD2 agrees at 12 bases. V lost 4 bases to trimming and J lost 0 bases; unmatched junction nucleotides: 3. Per germline, CDR1 SGHNT and CDR2 YYREEE (reference sequence). The length of the CDR3 is 16 residues. CDR3 nucleotides: TGTGCCAGCAGCGAGGGACTAGCGGGTAGCACAGATACGCAGTATTTT. This sequence encodes CASSEGLAGSTDTQYF.

The V gene is TRBV6-2 or TRBV6-3, the J gene TRBJ1-1; D is uncertain. CDR1 MNHEY and CDR2 SVGEGT come from the germline V gene. V was trimmed by 0 bases and J by 5 bases, leaving 7 bases between them. The CDR3 totals 13 residues. In nucleotides, the CDR3 is TGTGCCAGCAGTTACTCCCTTCGAACTGAAGCTTTCTTT. The encoded protein is CASSYSLRTEAFF.

This clone was seen only once. The J gene is TRBJ2-1, the V gene TRBV27, with D maybe TRBD1 (6 bases). CDR3 length: 13 residues. Trimming shortened V by 10 bases and J by 3 bases, and 13 bases separated the two germline ends. CDR1 is MNHEY and CDR2 is SMNVEV in the germline V gene (reference sequence). The CDR3 DNA sequence: TGTGCCAAAGACAGGATTAACTACAATGAGCAGTTCTTC. Its translation is CAKDRINYNEQFF.

The V gene is TRBV9, the J gene TRBJ2-1; TRBD2 matches 10 bases. CDR3 length: 14 residues. CDR1 SGDLS and CDR2 YYNGEE come from the germline V gene. After removal of 3 bases from V and 3 bases from J, the junction contained 0 bases not matched to a gene. For the CDR3, the DNA is TGTGCCAGCAGCGGACTAGCGGGCTACAATGAGCAGTTCTTC. Protein product: CASSGLAGYNEQFF.

The rearrangement links TRBV5-1 to TRBJ1-2; D is unclear. The V gene lost 0 bases and the J gene lost 3 bases, with 15 bases spanning the gap. CDR1 and CDR2 (germline): SGHRS, YFSETQ. The CDR3 runs 16 residues. CDR3 sequence: CASSLDDLGRHYGYTF. DNA for the CDR3: TGCGCCAGCAGCTTGGACGACCTGGGAAGACACTATGGCTACACCTTC.

This chain uses TRBV28 with TRBJ2-5, with 10 positions matching TRBD1. The germline V gene has CDR1 MDHEN and CDR2 SYDVKM. The CDR3 has 16 residues. Germline trimming cut 2 bases from V and 3 bases from J; bases unmatched to any gene: 6. CDR3 sequence: CASSLPGQGIKETQYF. In nucleotides, the CDR3 is TGTGCCAGCAGTTTACCGGGACAGGGGATCAAAGAGACCCAGTACTTC.

This chain uses TRBV5-1 with TRBJ2-1; 7 nucleotides line up with TRBD2. The CDR3 spans 16 residues. Trimming took 4 bases from V and 3 from J; bases not matched to a gene: 10. The germline V gene encodes CDR1 SGHRS and CDR2 YFSETQ. In nucleotides, the CDR3 is TGCGCCAGCAGCCACGAGGCGGGAGATTTCTACAATGAGCAGTTCTTC. Its protein is CASSHEAGDFYNEQFF.

This chain connects TRBV7-9 to TRBJ2-5; 7 bases fit TRBD2. The junction had 5 bases not matched to a gene; V was cut back by 8 bases and J by 5 bases. The CDR3 covers 12 residues. Germline CDR1 and CDR2: SEHNR and FQNEAQ (reference sequence). CDR3 DNA: TGTGCCAGCTCGGGGGGTTTGGAGACCCAGTACTTC. The encoded protein is CASSGGLETQYF.

The chain recombines TRBV7-3 with TRBJ2-1; the match to TRBD2 covers 8 bases. The V gene end was trimmed by 5 bases and the J gene end by 4 bases; junction bases not matched to a gene: 7. Germline V gene data show CDR1 as SGHTA and CDR2 as FQGTGA. The length of the CDR3 is 15 residues. The CDR3 loop is CASSLTSESYNEQFF. The CDR3 region has the DNA TGTGCCAGCAGCCTGACTAGCGAGTCTTACAATGAGCAGTTCTTC. Combining the CDR3 with reference TRBV7-3 and TRBJ2-1 gives the whole variable domain GAGVSQTPSNKVTEKGKYVELRCDPISGHTALYWYRQSLGQGPEFLIYFQGTGAADDSGLPNDRFFAVRPEGSVSTLKIQRTERGDSAVYLCASSLTSESYNEQFFGPGTRLTVL.

The chain carries TRBV30 and TRBJ1-2, with 10 bases fitting TRBD1. Germline V gene data show CDR1 as GTSNPN and CDR2 as SVGIG (reference sequence). The CDR3 spans 14 residues. V lost 2 bases to trimming and J lost 5 bases; unmatched junction nucleotides: 5. The CDR3 region has the DNA TGTGCCTGGAGTCCCGACAGGGGGCTATATGGCTACACCTTC. Protein sequence: CAWSPDRGLYGYTF.

The chain combines TRBV9 with TRBJ2-6; 10 nucleotides agree with TRBD1. The CDR3 contains 20 residues. The V and J ends lost 4 bases and 0 bases, in that order; junction bases with no gene match: 13. Germline values: CDR1 SGDLS, CDR2 YYNGEE. Written as DNA, the CDR3 is TGTGCCAGCAGCCCCCCCGGGACAGGGGTACATCCCTCTGGGGCCAACGTCCTGACTTTC. Translated, it gives CASSPPGTGVHPSGANVLTF.

This chain joins TRBV18 and TRBJ2-7; D possibly corresponds to TRBD2 (6 bases). The V and J ends lost 5 bases and 0 bases respectively, with 17 bases between them. This CDR3 is built from 16 residues. CDR1 KGHSH and CDR2 LQKENI come from the germline V gene. CDR3 amino acids: CASSSLGGRSSYEQYF. The CDR3 nucleotides are TGTGCCAGCTCATCCTTAGGTGGGAGGAGCTCCTACGAGCAGTACTTC. Full variable domain (missing parts from reference TRBV18 and TRBJ2-7): NAGVMQNPRHLVRRRGQEARLRCSPMKGHSHVYWYRQLPEEGLKFMVYLQKENIIDESGMPKERFSAEFPKEGPSILRIQQVVRGDSAAYFCASSSLGGRSSYEQYFGPGTRLTVT.

CDR3 region: CASRRGGSYNEQFF. CDR3 DNA sequence: TGCGCCTCCAGGCGGGGGGGATCCTACAATGAGCAGTTCTTC. V usage is TRBV5-1 and J usage is TRBJ2-1, with TRBD2 identical over 9 bases. CDR3 length: 14 amino acids. Trimming at V came to 10 bases and at J to 1 base, leaving 6 bases not matched to a gene. The V gene's germline CDR1 is SGHRS and CDR2 YFSETQ. The full variable domain, completed using reference TRBV5-1 and TRBJ2-1, is KAGVTQTPRYLIKTRGQQVTLSCSPISGHRSVSWYQQTPGQGLQFLFEYFSETQRNKGNFPGRFSGRQFSNSRSEMNVSTLELGDSALYLCASRRGGSYNEQFFGPGTRLTVL.

V usage is TRBV19 and J usage is TRBJ2-1; possibly TRBD1 or TRBD2 for D (7 bases each). Germline CDR1 reads LNHDA; CDR2 reads SQIVND (reference sequence). Trimming left V 0 bases short and J 7 bases short, with 16 bases between. The CDR3 sequence is 16 residues long. CDR3 coding DNA: TGTGCCAGTAGTATAGATCAGCAGGGGGGGTGGAATGAGCAGTTCTTC. It encodes CASSIDQQGGWNEQFF.

The gene calls are TRBV28 and TRBJ1-5, with 8 bases identical to TRBD1. From germline, CDR1 is MDHEN and CDR2 SYDVKM. CDR3 length: 16 amino acids. V was clipped by 5 bases and J by 0 bases; unmatched bases: 6. CDR3 loop: CASSPDRAPSNQPQHF. CDR3 nucleotide sequence: TGTGCCAGCAGTCCGGACAGGGCCCCTAGCAATCAGCCCCAGCATTTT.

This chain links TRBV2 with TRBJ1-4; D is uncertain. Germline V gene sequence: CDR1 SNHLY, CDR2 FYNNEI. Deletions cut 7 bases from V and 4 bases from J, with 10 bases between. CDR3 length: 13 amino acids. The CDR3 DNA follows: TGTGCCAGCACGGACGCCCGTAATGAAAAACTGTTTTTT. It codes for CASTDARNEKLFF. The whole variable domain, filled in from reference TRBV2 and TRBJ1-4, reads EPEVTQTPSHQVTQMGQEVILRCVPISNHLYFYWYRQILGQKVEFLVSFYNNEISEKSEIFDDQFSVERPDGSNFTLKIRSTKLEDSAMYFCASTDARNEKLFFGSGTQLSVL.

This clone appeared a single time. The CDR3 nucleotides are TGTGCCACCGGACAGGGGGTTAATTCACCCCTCCACTTT. Its protein is CATGQGVNSPLHF. The V and J genes are TRBV6-5 and TRBJ1-6, with 10 bases fitting TRBD1. Germline V gene sequence: CDR1 MNHEY, CDR2 SVGAGI. V shed 10 bases, J shed 6 bases, and the junction held 3 bases outside the gene matches. The CDR3 sequence is 13 residues long.

Written as DNA, the CDR3 is TGTGCCACCAGCAGAGACGGGGTTCAGCCCCAGCATTTT. Encoded protein: CATSRDGVQPQHF. V usage is TRBV15 and J usage is TRBJ1-5; D unresolved. From germline, CDR1 is LNHNV and CDR2 YYDKDF (reference sequence). Trimming stripped 0 bases from V and 6 bases from J, with 6 bases between. CDR3 length: 13 amino acids.

This chain links TRBV20-1 with TRBJ2-7; D is unclear. CDR1 and CDR2 (germline): DFQATT, SNEGSKA (reference sequence). Trimming shortened V by 2 bases and J by 7 bases, and 9 bases separated the two germline ends. This CDR3 has 11 amino acids. CDR3 nucleotide sequence: TGCAGTGCTAGAAAGGTTGAGGAGCAGTACTTC. Amino acids: CSARKVEEQYF.